This is a list of T cell receptor beta chains from one sample in a study of human T cells and chemical hapten exposure. TCRdb fed the RACE reads into MiXCR, producing one record per CDR3 protein. Here the sample spans about 260,000 distinct CDR3 sequences, more than 6.5% being singletons. The material was whole blood, obtained in connection with sensitization to the hapten diphenylcyclopropenone (DPC). Receptor source: a woman aged 40 to 55 with alopecia areata. Some clones in this sample may be carry-over from other donors' samples. Each CDR3 is given with its conserved first and last residue. D genes are given only for firm matches. Only some rows state a clone size, as once, few, many or a class for expanded clones.

J gene	V gene	D gene	clone size	CDR3 protein	CDR3 DNA
TRBJ2-5	TRBV7-2	NA	few	CASSRQQLYQETQYF	TGTGCCAGCAGCCGTCAACAGCTGTACCAAGAGACCCAGTACTTC
TRBJ2-2	TRBV12-3/TRBV12-4	TRBD2	NA	CASSPLAGVTGELFF	TGTGCCAGCAGTCCACTAGCGGGAGTAACCGGGGAGCTGTTTTTT
TRBJ2-1	TRBV9	NA	NA	CASSVYGGSGNEQFF	TGTGCCAGCAGCGTTTATGGCGGGTCAGGGAATGAGCAGTTCTTC
TRBJ2-4	TRBV28	NA	NA	CASSLWEAKNIQYF	TGTGCCAGCAGTTTGTGGGAAGCCAAAAACATTCAGTACTTC
TRBJ2-3	TRBV11-3	TRBD2	NA	CASGKRGGTDTQYF	TGTGCCAGCGGCAAGCGGGGGGGCACAGATACGCAGTATTTT
TRBJ2-3	TRBV29-1	NA	NA	CSVENIADTQYF	TGCAGCGTTGAAAACATTGCAGATACGCAGTATTTT
TRBJ2-5	TRBV6-5	NA	NA	CATRQVTFQETQYF	TGTGCCACTAGACAGGTTACCTTCCAAGAGACCCAGTACTTC
TRBJ2-7	TRBV6-6	TRBD2	NA	CASSPPSSGRAHEQYF	TGTGCCAGCAGTCCCCCCTCTAGCGGGAGGGCCCACGAGCAGTACTTC
TRBJ2-7	TRBV29-1	TRBD1	many	CSVETGTGSYEQYF	TGCAGCGTAGAGACCGGGACAGGGAGTTACGAGCAGTACTTC
TRBJ2-1	TRBV4-3	TRBD2	NA	CASSAQGREGLNEQFF	TGCGCCAGCAGCGCCCAGGGGCGGGAGGGCCTGAATGAGCAGTTCTTC
TRBJ2-4	TRBV28	NA	NA	CASSPLGGSLLAKNIQYF	TGTGCCAGCAGCCCTTTAGGGGGATCACTACTAGCCAAAAACATTCAGTACTTC
TRBJ1-2	TRBV28	NA	few	CASSRGGALGYGYTF	TGTGCCAGCAGCCGGGGAGGAGCGTTGGGGTATGGCTACACCTTC
TRBJ2-2	TRBV20-1	NA	few	CSARGSEGTGELFF	TGCAGTGCTAGAGGGTCAGAGGGAACCGGGGAGCTGTTTTTT
TRBJ2-1	TRBV9	TRBD1	NA	CASSVGQGVHGEQFF	TGTGCCAGCAGCGTAGGACAGGGGGTCCACGGTGAGCAGTTCTTC
TRBJ2-3	TRBV7-9	NA	NA	CASSPHWTGGADTQYF	TGTGCCAGCAGCCCCCATTGGACAGGAGGGGCAGATACGCAGTATTTT
TRBJ1-2	TRBV18	NA	NA	CASSPQQGSNYGYTF	TGTGCCAGCTCACCGCAACAGGGCTCTAACTATGGCTACACCTTC
TRBJ2-5	TRBV20-1	TRBD2	few	CSTLAGIYQETQYF	TGCAGCACTCTAGCGGGCATTTACCAAGAGACCCAGTACTTC
TRBJ2-2	TRBV9	TRBD2	NA	CASSLGASGSSGELFF	TGTGCCAGCAGCCTAGGGGCTAGCGGGAGTTCCGGGGAGCTGTTTTTT
TRBJ1-4	TRBV5-6	NA	NA	CASSLAGPRNEKLFF	TGTGCCAGCAGCTTGGCGGGGCCACGGAATGAAAAACTGTTTTTT
TRBJ2-3	TRBV28	TRBD2	NA	CASNLSGALDTQYF	TGTGCCAGCAATCTTAGCGGGGCGTTGGATACGCAGTATTTT
TRBJ1-1	TRBV5-1	NA	few	CASSATGQLNTEAFF	TGCGCCAGCAGCGCGACCGGACAGCTGAACACTGAAGCTTTCTTT
TRBJ1-5	TRBV10-3	TRBD1	few	CAISEQGGNQPQHF	TGTGCCATCAGCGAACAGGGGGGCAATCAGCCCCAGCATTTT
TRBJ2-3	TRBV5-1	NA	many	CASSLEVSIGDTQYF	TGCGCCAGCAGCTTGGAGGTATCAATAGGAGATACGCAGTATTTT
TRBJ2-1	TRBV15	NA	few	CATSGEARAYNEQFF	TGTGCCACCAGCGGGGAGGCCCGGGCCTACAATGAGCAGTTCTTC
TRBJ1-2	TRBV11-2	NA	few	CASSAGLDYGYTF	TGTGCCAGCAGCGCCGGGCTGGACTATGGCTACACCTTC
TRBJ2-5	TRBV6-1	NA	NA	CATTTSWQETQYF	TGTGCCACTACGACTAGTTGGCAAGAGACCCAGTACTTC
TRBJ2-5	TRBV2	TRBD1	NA	CASSSQGRQETQYF	TGTGCCAGCAGCTCACAGGGGCGCCAAGAGACCCAGTACTTC
TRBJ2-1	TRBV27	TRBD2	NA	CASSLAGVSSDEQFF	TGTGCCAGCAGTTTAGCGGGAGTTTCCAGCGATGAGCAGTTCTTC
TRBJ2-1	TRBV28	NA	few	CASSEGLPAEQFF	TGTGCCAGCAGTGAGGGCCTCCCCGCGGAGCAGTTCTTC
TRBJ2-5	TRBV20-1	TRBD2	NA	CSARDPLAGYQETQYF	TGCAGTGCTAGAGACCCCCTAGCGGGGTACCAAGAGACCCAGTACTTC
TRBJ2-7	TRBV9	NA	many	CASSGGTDYEQYF	TGTGCCAGCAGTGGTGGGACCGACTACGAGCAGTACTTC
TRBJ2-7	TRBV7-2	TRBD2	few	CASNLAGRAYEQYF	TGTGCCAGCAACTTAGCGGGGAGAGCCTACGAGCAGTACTTC
TRBJ2-1	TRBV4-1	TRBD1	few	CASSQGQGYNEQFF	TGCGCCAGCAGCCAGGGACAGGGCTACAATGAGCAGTTCTTC
TRBJ2-3	TRBV27	TRBD2	few	CASSFLAGSTDTQYF	TGTGCCAGCAGTTTTCTAGCGGGGAGCACAGATACGCAGTATTTT
TRBJ1-4	TRBV5-1	NA	many	CASSPARAVTREKLFF	TGCGCCAGCAGCCCGGCTCGGGCGGTCACTAGGGAAAAACTGTTTTTT
TRBJ1-2	TRBV2	NA	NA	CASRRGDGYTF	TGTGCCAGCAGGAGGGGAGACGGCTACACCTTC
TRBJ2-1	TRBV9	TRBD2	few	CASSVGPAGAHNEQFF	TGTGCCAGCAGCGTAGGTCCAGCGGGAGCACACAATGAGCAGTTCTTC